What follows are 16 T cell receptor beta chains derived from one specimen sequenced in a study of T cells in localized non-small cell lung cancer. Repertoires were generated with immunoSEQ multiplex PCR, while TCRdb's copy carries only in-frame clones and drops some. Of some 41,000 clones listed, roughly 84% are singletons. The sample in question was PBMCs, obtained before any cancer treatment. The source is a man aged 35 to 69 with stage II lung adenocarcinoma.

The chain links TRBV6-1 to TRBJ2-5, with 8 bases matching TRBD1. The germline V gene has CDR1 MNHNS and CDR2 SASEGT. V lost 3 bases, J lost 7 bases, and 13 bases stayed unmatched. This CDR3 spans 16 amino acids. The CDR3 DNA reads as TGTGCCAGCAGTGAGAGCGTTGGACAGGGTTGGGGGACCCAGTACTTC. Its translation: CASSESVGQGWGTQYF.

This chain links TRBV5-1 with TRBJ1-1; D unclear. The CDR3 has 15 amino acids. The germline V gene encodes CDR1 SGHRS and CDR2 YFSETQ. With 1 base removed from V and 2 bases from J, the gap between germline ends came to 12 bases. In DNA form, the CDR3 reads TGCGCCAGCAGCTTGACGCAGCCAGGTAACACTGAAGCTTTCTTT. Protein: CASSLTQPGNTEAFF.

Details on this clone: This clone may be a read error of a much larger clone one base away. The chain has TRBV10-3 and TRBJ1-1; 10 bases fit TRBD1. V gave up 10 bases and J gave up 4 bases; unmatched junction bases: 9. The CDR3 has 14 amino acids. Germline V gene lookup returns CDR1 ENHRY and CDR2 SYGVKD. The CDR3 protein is CASSTTGGRTEAFF. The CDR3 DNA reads TGTGCCAGCAGCACGACAGGGGGCCGCACTGAAGCTTTCTTT.

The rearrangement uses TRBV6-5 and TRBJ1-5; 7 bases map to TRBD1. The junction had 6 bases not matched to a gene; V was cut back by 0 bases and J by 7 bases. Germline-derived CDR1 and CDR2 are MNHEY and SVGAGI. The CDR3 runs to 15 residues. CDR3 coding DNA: TGTGCCAGCAGTTACTCAGGGGAAGGGGGCCAGCCCCAGCATTTT. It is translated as CASSYSGEGGQPQHF.

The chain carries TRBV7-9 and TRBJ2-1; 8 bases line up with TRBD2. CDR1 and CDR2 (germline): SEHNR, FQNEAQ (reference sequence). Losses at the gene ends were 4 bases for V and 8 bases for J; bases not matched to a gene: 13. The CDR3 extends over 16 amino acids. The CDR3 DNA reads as TGTGCCAGCAGCTCCGGAGCGGGAGCCAGAATAGATGAGCAGTTCTTC. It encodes CASSSGAGARIDEQFF.

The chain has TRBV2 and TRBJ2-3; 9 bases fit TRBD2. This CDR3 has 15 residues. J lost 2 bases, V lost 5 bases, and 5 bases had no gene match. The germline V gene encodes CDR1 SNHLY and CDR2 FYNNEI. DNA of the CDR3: TGTGCCAGCAGTCGCGCGGGGGGGATCACAGATACGCAGTATTTT. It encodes CASSRAGGITDTQYF. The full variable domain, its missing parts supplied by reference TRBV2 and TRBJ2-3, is EPEVTQTPSHQVTQMGQEVILRCVPISNHLYFYWYRQILGQKVEFLVSFYNNEISEKSEIFDDQFSVERPDGSNFTLKIRSTKLEDSAMYFCASSRAGGITDTQYFGPGTRLTVL.

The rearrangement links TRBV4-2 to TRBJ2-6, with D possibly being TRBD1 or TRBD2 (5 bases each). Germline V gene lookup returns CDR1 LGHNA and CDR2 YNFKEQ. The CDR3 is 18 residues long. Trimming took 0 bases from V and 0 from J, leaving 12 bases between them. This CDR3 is CASSQDGFGGSGANVLTF. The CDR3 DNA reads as TGTGCCAGCAGCCAAGATGGGTTTGGGGGCTCTGGGGCCAACGTCCTGACTTTC.

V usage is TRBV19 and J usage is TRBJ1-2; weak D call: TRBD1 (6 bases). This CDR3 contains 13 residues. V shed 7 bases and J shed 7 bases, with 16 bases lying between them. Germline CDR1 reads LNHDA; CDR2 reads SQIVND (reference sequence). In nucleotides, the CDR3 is TGTGCCAGTAAACTACAGGGTTCTAGTGGCTACACCTTC. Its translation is CASKLQGSSGYTF.

The CDR3 is CASSLGPSSGNTIYF. CDR3 in DNA: TGCGCCAGCAGCCTCGGACCGAGCTCTGGAAACACCATATATTTT. The rearrangement links TRBV4-1 to TRBJ1-3; D unclear. Between the trimmed V and J ends, which lost 4 bases and 0 bases, there was a span of 10 bases. The CDR3 loop spans 15 amino acids. The V gene's germline CDR1 is MGHRA and CDR2 YSYEKL.

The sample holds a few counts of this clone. The CDR3 DNA reads as TGTGCCAGCAGTTTCAGCGGGACAGGGGGCAGCGAGCAGTACTTC. The encoded protein is CASSFSGTGGSEQYF. J is TRBJ2-7 and V is TRBV27, with 12 positions matching TRBD1. The J segment lost 6 bases and the V segment lost 3 bases, leaving 6 bases of the junction unmatched. The CDR3 covers 15 residues. Germline V lookup: CDR1 MNHEY, CDR2 SMNVEV (reference sequence).

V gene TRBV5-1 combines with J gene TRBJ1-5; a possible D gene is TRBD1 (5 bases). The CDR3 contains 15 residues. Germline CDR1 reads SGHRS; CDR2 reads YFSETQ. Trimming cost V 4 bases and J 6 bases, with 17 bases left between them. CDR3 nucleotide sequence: TGCGCCAGCAGCCCGCGGGGGGATGGCGGTCAGCCCCAGCATTTT. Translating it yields CASSPRGDGGQPQHF.

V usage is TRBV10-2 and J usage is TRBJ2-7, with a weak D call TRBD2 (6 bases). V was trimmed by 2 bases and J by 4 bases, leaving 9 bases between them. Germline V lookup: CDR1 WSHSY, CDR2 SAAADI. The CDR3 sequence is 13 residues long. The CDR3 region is CASSEKAGYEQYF. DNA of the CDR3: TGCGCCAGCAGTGAGAAGGCGGGATACGAGCAGTACTTC.

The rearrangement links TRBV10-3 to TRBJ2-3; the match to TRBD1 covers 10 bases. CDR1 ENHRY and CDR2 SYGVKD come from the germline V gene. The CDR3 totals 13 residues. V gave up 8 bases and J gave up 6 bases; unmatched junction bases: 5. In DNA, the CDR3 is TGTGCCATCCGGGACAGGGGAGACGATACGCAGTATTTT. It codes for CAIRDRGDDTQYF.

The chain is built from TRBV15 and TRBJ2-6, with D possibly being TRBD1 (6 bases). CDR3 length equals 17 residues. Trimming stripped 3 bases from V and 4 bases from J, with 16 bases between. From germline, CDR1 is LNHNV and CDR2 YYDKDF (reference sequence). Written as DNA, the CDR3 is TGTGCCACCAGCAGGGACCCCCAGGGGCTAGGGGCCAACGTCCTGACTTTC. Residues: CATSRDPQGLGANVLTF.

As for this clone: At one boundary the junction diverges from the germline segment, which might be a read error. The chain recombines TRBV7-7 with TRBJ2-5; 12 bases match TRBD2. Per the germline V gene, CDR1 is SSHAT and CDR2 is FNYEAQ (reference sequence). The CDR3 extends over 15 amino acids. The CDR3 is CASSLLAGGEETQYF. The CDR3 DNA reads TGTGCTAGCAGCTTACTAGCGGGGGGAGAAGAGACCCAGTACTTC. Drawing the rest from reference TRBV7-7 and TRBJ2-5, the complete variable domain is GAGVSQSPRYKVTKRGQDVTLRCDPISSHATLYWYQQALGQGPEFLTYFNYEAQPDKSGLPSDRFSAERPEGSISTLTIQRTEQRDSAMYRCASSLLAGGEETQYFGPGTRLLVL.

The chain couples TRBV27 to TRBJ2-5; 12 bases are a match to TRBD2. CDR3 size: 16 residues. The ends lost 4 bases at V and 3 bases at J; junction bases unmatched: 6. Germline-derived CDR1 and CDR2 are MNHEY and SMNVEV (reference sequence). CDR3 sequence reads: CASSSALAGGEETQYF. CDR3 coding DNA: TGTGCCAGCAGTTCCGCTCTAGCGGGAGGGGAAGAGACCCAGTACTTC.